These T cell receptor beta chains were read from a single sample in a study of T cell repertoires in cytomegalovirus infection. MiXCR was run by TCRdb on the reads, yielding one entry per CDR3 protein. The sample has 450,000 to 650,000 distinct CDR3 sequences, roughly 29% seen once. The sequenced material came from PBMCs. The receptor set was obtained from a human donor in good health (CMV status not recorded). Some clones in this sample may be carry-over from other donors' samples. Each CDR3 is given with its conserved first and last residue. The D gene is left open where the match is weak. Clone size is given for some rows only: seen once, a few or many times, or a class if the clone is expanded.

CASSSFGGFRVNQPQHF	TGTGCCAGCAGCTCTTTTGGGGGGTTTCGAGTGAATCAGCCCCAGCATTTT	TRBV7-2	TRBJ1-5	many	NA
CSATMVQGMETQYF	TGCAGTGCTACCATGGTTCAGGGGATGGAGACCCAGTACTTC	TRBV20-1	TRBJ2-5	few	NA
CASSPLAGRNTEAFF	TGTGCCAGCAGCCCTTTAGCAGGACGGAACACTGAAGCTTTCTTT	TRBV5-3	TRBJ1-1	once	NA
CASSRRQGARDATNEKLFF	TGTGCCAGCTCACGTCGACAGGGGGCTAGAGATGCAACTAATGAAAAACTGTTTTTT	TRBV18	TRBJ1-4	few	TRBD1
CASSQERLGVGTYEQYF	TGTGCCAGCAGCCAAGAAAGGCTAGGAGTCGGAACGTACGAGCAGTACTTC	TRBV14	TRBJ2-7	few	NA
CASSPDRVADTQYF	TGTGCCAGCAGTCCGGACAGGGTGGCAGATACGCAGTATTTT	TRBV6-5	TRBJ2-3	few	TRBD1
CASSDSGSYNEQFF	TGTGCCAGCAGCGATAGCGGCTCCTACAATGAGCAGTTCTTC	TRBV5-4	TRBJ2-1	few	NA
CASSPRQMPNTGELFF	TGTGCCAGCAGCCCCAGGCAGATGCCAAACACCGGGGAGCTGTTTTTT	TRBV6-5	TRBJ2-2	NA	NA
CASSIDRLDYNEQFF	TGTGCCAGTAGTATCGACAGGTTGGACTACAATGAGCAGTTCTTC	TRBV19	TRBJ2-1	NA	NA
CASSQDSGTDATDTQYF	TGCGCCAGCAGCCAAGACTCGGGGACAGACGCCACAGATACGCAGTATTTT	TRBV4-1	TRBJ2-3	NA	TRBD1
CATREGAKSPLHF	TGTGCCACCCGGGAGGGGGCAAAGTCACCCCTCCACTTT	TRBV12-3/TRBV12-4	TRBJ1-6	NA	TRBD1
CSAQTGTGNLGEQYF	TGCAGTGCCCAAACCGGGACAGGGAATTTGGGAGAGCAGTACTTC	TRBV20-1	TRBJ2-7	NA	TRBD1
CASSWGIQETQYF	TGTGCCAGCTCATGGGGGATCCAAGAGACCCAGTACTTC	TRBV5-4	TRBJ2-5	few	NA
CASSLAEYEQYF	TGTGCCAGCAGCTTAGCGGAGTACGAGCAGTACTTC	TRBV11-2	TRBJ2-7	many	NA
CSAGRPSGQGTYEQYF	TGCAGTGCGGGTCGACCTTCGGGACAGGGTACCTACGAGCAGTACTTC	TRBV20-1	TRBJ2-7	NA	TRBD1
CATPDSSGANTGELFF	TGTGCCACCCCTGACAGTTCCGGCGCGAACACCGGGGAGCTGTTTTTT	TRBV2	TRBJ2-2	NA	NA
CASSFNILAGAVGQFF	TGTGCCAGCAGTTTTAATATCCTAGCGGGAGCCGTGGGGCAGTTCTTC	TRBV28	TRBJ2-1	NA	TRBD2
CASSLISGANQPQHF	TGTGCCAGCAGCTTAATCTCGGGGGCCAATCAGCCCCAGCATTTT	TRBV7-2	TRBJ1-5	NA	NA
CASSHQRRSTDTQYF	TGTGCCAGCAGCCACCAGCGACGAAGCACAGATACGCAGTATTTT	TRBV5-6	TRBJ2-3	few	NA
CASSVFPGGPNQPQHF	TGTGCCAGCAGCGTATTTCCCGGGGGCCCTAATCAGCCCCAGCATTTT	TRBV9	TRBJ1-5	NA	NA
CASSLGGGDEQFF	TGTGCCAGCAGCTTGGGTGGAGGGGATGAGCAGTTCTTC	TRBV5-4	TRBJ2-1	NA	NA
CASSLGQGVSPLHF	TGTGCCAGCAGCTTAGGTCAGGGGGTTTCACCCCTCCACTTT	TRBV11-2	TRBJ1-6	few	TRBD1